This record covers a single T cell receptor (beta chain). Its antigen is not identified. Germline values: CDR1 SGHTS, CDR2 YDEGEE. Trimming stripped 5 bases from V and 0 bases from J, with 15 bases between. This CDR3 has 15 amino acids. The sample originates from a study of shared clonotypes between healthy human individuals. Study outcomes and limitations: Four donors shared approximately 5% of their naive CD4 clonotypes.

Only CD45RO-negative cells positively selected for CCR7 counted as naive CD8 cells, so terminally differentiated effector memory CD45RA+ cells were excluded. Produced via immunoSEQ multiplex PCR; TCRdb's table is partial and in-frame only. Altogether about 870,000 clones are present, about 92% being singletons, with the ten largest covering less than 25%. The clonotype was recovered from a man under 40 in good health. The chain links TRBV5-8 to TRBJ2-7; D might be TRBD2 (6 bases). The sequenced sample consisted of naive CD8+ T cells sorted from blood. CDR3 residues: CASRLVGRSSYEQYF. The DNA of the CDR3 is TGTGCCAGCAGACTGGTGGGGAGGAGCTCCTACGAGCAGTACTTC.